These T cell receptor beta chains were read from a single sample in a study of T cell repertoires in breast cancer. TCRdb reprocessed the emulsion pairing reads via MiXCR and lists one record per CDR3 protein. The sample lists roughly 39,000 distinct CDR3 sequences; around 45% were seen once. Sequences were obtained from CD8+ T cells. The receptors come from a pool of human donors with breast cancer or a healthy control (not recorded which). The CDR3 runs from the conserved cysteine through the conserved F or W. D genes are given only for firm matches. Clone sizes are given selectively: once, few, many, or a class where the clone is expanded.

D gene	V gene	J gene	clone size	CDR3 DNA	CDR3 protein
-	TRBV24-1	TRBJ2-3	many	TGTGCCACCAGCTCGGGAGCCCCAGATACGCAGTATTTT	CATSSGAPDTQYF
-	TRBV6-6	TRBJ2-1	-	TGTGCCAGCAGTTACTCGATTGGGCGAGGAGGGGGCGAGTTCTTC	CASSYSIGRGGGEFF
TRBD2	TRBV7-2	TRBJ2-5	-	TGTGCCAGCAGCACTAGCGTCCGAGAGACCCAGTACTTC	CASSTSVRETQYF
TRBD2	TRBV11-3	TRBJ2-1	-	TGTGCCAGCAGCGACGTCCGCGGGGGCTACAATGAGCAGTTCTTC	CASSDVRGGYNEQFF
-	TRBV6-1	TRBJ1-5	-	TGTGCCGGCAGTGCTAGGGGGTCTAGCAATCGGCCCCAGCATTTT	CAGSARGSSNRPQHF
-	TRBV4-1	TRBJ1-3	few	TGCGCCAGCAGCCAAGAGGTGGTCTCTGGAAACACCATATATTTT	CASSQEVVSGNTIYF
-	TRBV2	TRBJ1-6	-	TGTGCCAGTGCCGACCAGGGAGGTAATTCACCCCTCCACTTT	CASADQGGNSPLHF
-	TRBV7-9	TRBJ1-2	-	TGTGCCAGCAGCTTAACAGGTGTGAACTATGGCTACACCTTC	CASSLTGVNYGYTF
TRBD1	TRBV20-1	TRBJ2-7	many	TGCAGTGCTAGTATACCGGGACAGGACGAGCAGTACTTC	CSASIPGQDEQYF
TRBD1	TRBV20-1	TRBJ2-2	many	TGCAGTGCTAGGGGGACAGGGGTGACCGGGGAGCTGTTTTTT	CSARGTGVTGELFF
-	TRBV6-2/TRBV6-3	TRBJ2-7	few	TGTGCCAGCAGTTATGACGTATCCTACGAGCAGTACTTC	CASSYDVSYEQYF
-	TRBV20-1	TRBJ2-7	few	TGCAGTGCCTCGGGGGAATCCTACGAGCAGTACTTC	CSASGESYEQYF
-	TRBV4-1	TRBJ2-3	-	TGCGCCAGCAGCCCCCAGGCAGATACGCAGTATTTT	CASSPQADTQYF
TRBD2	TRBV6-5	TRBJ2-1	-	TGTGCCAGCAGTACCGGGACTAGGAGAGGGATAGGGGAGCAGTTCTTC	CASSTGTRRGIGEQFF
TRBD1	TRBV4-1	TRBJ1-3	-	TGCGCCAGCAGCCAAGACCAGGGGGCCGACCTGACGGACACCATATATTTT	CASSQDQGADLTDTIYF
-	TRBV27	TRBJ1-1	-	TGTGCCAGCAGTTCCCTCATAGACAGAGCGAACACTGAAGCTTTCTTT	CASSSLIDRANTEAFF
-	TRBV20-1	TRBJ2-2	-	TGCAGTGCTCCGAATCAGGGGTCGAACACCGGGGAGCTGTTTTTT	CSAPNQGSNTGELFF
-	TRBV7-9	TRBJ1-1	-	TGTGCCAGCAGCTTGCAGAACACTGAAGCTTTCTTT	CASSLQNTEAFF
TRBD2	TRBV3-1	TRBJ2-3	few	TGTGCCAGCAGCCAAGTCGGGGGGGGTGATAGCACAGATACGCAGTATTTT	CASSQVGGGDSTDTQYF
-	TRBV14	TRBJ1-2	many	TGTGCCAGCAGCCAAGTAGGCAGGGACGGCTACACCTTC	CASSQVGRDGYTF
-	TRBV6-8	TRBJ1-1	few	TGTGCCAGCAGTTACGGGCCCAACTCTGAAGCTTTCTTT	CASSYGPNSEAFF
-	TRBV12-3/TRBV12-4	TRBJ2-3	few	TGTGCCAGCAGCCTACAAGGGGGACTACTCCTCAGCACAGATACGCAGTATTTT	CASSLQGGLLLSTDTQYF
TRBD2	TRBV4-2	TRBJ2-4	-	TGTGCCAGCAGCCAAGATAACCCGGCTAGCGGGTGGCTAGCCAAAAACATTCAGCACTTC	CASSQDNPASGWLAKNIQHF
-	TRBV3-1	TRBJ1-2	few	TGTGCCAGCAGTGATAACTATGGCTACACCTTC	CASSDNYGYTF
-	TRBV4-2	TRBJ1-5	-	TGTGCCAGCAGCCTTACCCCGAATCAGCCCCAGCATTTT	CASSLTPNQPQHF
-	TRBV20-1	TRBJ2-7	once	TGCAGTGCTAGAGAACTCCAGGAAGGCGAGCAGTACTTC	CSARELQEGEQYF
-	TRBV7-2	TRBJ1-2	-	TGTGCCAGCAGCCGACGGGAAAACTATGGCTACACCTTC	CASSRRENYGYTF
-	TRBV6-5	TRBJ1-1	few	TGTGCCAGCAGTTACTCGTTGGAAGCTTTCTTT	CASSYSLEAFF
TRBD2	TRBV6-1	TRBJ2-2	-	TGTGCCAGCATACCAGCGGGGGTCCCCACCGGGGAGCTGTTTTTT	CASIPAGVPTGELFF
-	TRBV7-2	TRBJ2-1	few	TGTGCCAGCAGCCTTAGAGTCAAGGGGGGAAATAGCGATGAGCAGTTCTTC	CASSLRVKGGNSDEQFF
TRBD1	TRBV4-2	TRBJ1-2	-	TGTGCCAGCAGCCAAGTTATCTCGGGACAGGGCTATGGCTACACCTTC	CASSQVISGQGYGYTF
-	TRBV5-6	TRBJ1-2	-	TGTGCCAGCAGCTTGGGTAGGGATGGCTACACCTTC	CASSLGRDGYTF
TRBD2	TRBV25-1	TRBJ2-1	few	TGTGCCAGCAGGACCCGGACTAGCGGGAGTGTAAGTGAGCAGTTCTTC	CASRTRTSGSVSEQFF
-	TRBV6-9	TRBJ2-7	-	TGTGCCAGCAGTTACTCGAACCCTTTGGACGAGCAGTACTTC	CASSYSNPLDEQYF
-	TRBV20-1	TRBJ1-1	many	TGCAGTGCTCCCGAGGGAAGGGCTATGAACACTGAAGCTTTCTTT	CSAPEGRAMNTEAFF
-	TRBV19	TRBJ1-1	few	TGTGCCAGTAGTGATCCTCGTGTGAACACTGAAGCTTTCTTT	CASSDPRVNTEAFF
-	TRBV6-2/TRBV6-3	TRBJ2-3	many	TGTGCCAGCAGTTACTTCGCGGAGACGACAGATACGCAGTATTTT	CASSYFAETTDTQYF
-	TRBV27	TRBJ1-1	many	TGTGCCAGCAGTCCCCGCTGGGGGCTGAACACTGAAGCTTTCTTT	CASSPRWGLNTEAFF
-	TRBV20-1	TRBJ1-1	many	TGCAGTGCTAGAGAGGGGGGGCTGAACACTGAAGCTTTCTTT	CSAREGGLNTEAFF
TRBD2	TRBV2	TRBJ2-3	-	TGTGCCCGCTCCGGGACTAGCGGCCACACAGATACGCAGTATTTT	CARSGTSGHTDTQYF
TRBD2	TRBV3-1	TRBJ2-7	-	TGTGCCAGCGGTGGGCGGGAGGTCTACGAGCAGTACTTC	CASGGREVYEQYF
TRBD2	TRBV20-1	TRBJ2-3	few	TGCAGTGCTGAGTTTCCTAGCGGGACAGATACGCAGTATTTT	CSAEFPSGTDTQYF
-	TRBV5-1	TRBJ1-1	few	TGCGCCAGCAGCCCGGGGGGGGTATCCCCTGAAGCTTTCTTT	CASSPGGVSPEAFF
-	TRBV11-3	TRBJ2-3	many	TGTGCCAGCAGCCCAGTAGACACAGATACGCAGTATTTT	CASSPVDTDTQYF
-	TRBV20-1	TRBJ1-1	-	TGCAGTGCTAGAGGAAAATATGAAGCTTTCTTT	CSARGKYEAFF
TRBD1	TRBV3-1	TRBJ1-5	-	TGTGCCAGCAGCCGTTCCGGGACAGGGCGCAATCAGCCCCAGCATTTT	CASSRSGTGRNQPQHF
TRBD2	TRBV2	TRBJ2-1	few	TGTGCCAGCGGGACGGTTGGAGGGACTAGCTCCAATGAGCAGTTCTTC	CASGTVGGTSSNEQFF
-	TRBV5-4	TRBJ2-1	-	TGTGCCAGCAGCTCGGACCACAATGAGCAGTTCTTC	CASSSDHNEQFF
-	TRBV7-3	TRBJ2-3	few	TGTGCCAGCAGCCCCCACGGCCCCACAGATACGCAGTATTTT	CASSPHGPTDTQYF
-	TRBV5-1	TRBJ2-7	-	TGCGCCAGCAGCCCACCGACGGGAACTGCCTACGAGCAGTACTTC	CASSPPTGTAYEQYF
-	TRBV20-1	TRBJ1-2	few	TGCAGTGCTAGAGGAGGGGACCACTATGGCTACACCTTC	CSARGGDHYGYTF